These 17 T cell receptor beta chains were all obtained from the same sample, sequenced in a study of cytomegalovirus exposure and HLA in healthy donors. Primers: 60 Vbeta forward and 13 Jbeta reverse. Using immunoSEQ multiplex PCR, the repertoire was profiled, and TCRdb retains in-frame clones only, with some absent. The data contain some 110,000 clones, less than 70% of them singletons. Sequencing was carried out using PBMCs. These TCRs come from a woman in her 30s in good health and CMV-seronegative.

This clone was detected a few times. The genes are TRBV4-1 and TRBJ2-3; maybe TRBD2 (5 bases). Trimming took 3 bases from V and 2 from J, leaving 15 bases between them. The germline CDR1 and CDR2 sequences are MGHRA and YSYEKL. The CDR3 spans 16 residues. As DNA, the CDR3 is TGCGCCAGCAGCCAGGTCGGGGTCTCCTCCACAGATACGCAGTATTTT. Translating it yields CASSQVGVSSTDTQYF.

As to this clone: Other DNA sequences in this specimen translate into the identical CDR3. The CDR3 DNA sequence: TGTGCCAGCAGTGACTCGAGCGGGAGCTACAATGAGCAGTTCTTC. The encoded protein is CASSDSSGSYNEQFF. J is TRBJ2-1 and V is TRBV6-4, with 8 positions matching TRBD2. J was trimmed by 3 bases and V by 0 bases; bases with no gene match: 1. Germline loops: CDR1 MRHNA, CDR2 SNTAGT. CDR3 length: 15 residues.

CDR3 in amino acids: CASSVGAGGGGLDTEAFF. Here the CDR3 DNA reads TGTGCCAGCAGCGTAGGTGCGGGGGGAGGAGGGCTGGACACTGAAGCTTTCTTT. This chain connects TRBV9 to TRBJ1-1; a possible D gene is TRBD1 (5 bases). Germline CDR1 reads SGDLS; CDR2 reads YYNGEE. The length of the CDR3 is 18 residues. Trimming removed 0 bases from V and 3 bases from J, with 21 bases in between.

The rearrangement joins TRBV28 to TRBJ2-7; TRBD1 matches at 9 bases. This CDR3 spans 18 amino acids. Germline values: CDR1 MDHEN, CDR2 SYDVKM. Trimming at V came to 1 base and at J to 1 base, leaving 11 bases not matched to a gene. CDR3 bases: TGTGCCAGCAGTTTATCCAACAGGGGGCGGAAAACTTCCTACGAGCAGTACTTC. This codes for CASSLSNRGRKTSYEQYF. Looking up the rest from reference TRBV28 and TRBJ2-7 gives the full variable domain: DVKVTQSSRYLVKRTGEKVFLECVQDMDHENMFWYRQDPGLGLRLIYFSYDVKMKEKGDIPEGYSVSREKKERFSLILESASTNQTSMYLCASSLSNRGRKTSYEQYFGPGTRLTVT.

This sequence joins TRBV28 and TRBJ2-7; D is undetermined. There are 13 residues in the CDR3. Per germline, CDR1 MDHEN and CDR2 SYDVKM. V was clipped by 6 bases and J by 3 bases, with 12 bases between them. DNA of the CDR3: TGTGCCAGCAGCCTAGGTCGCAACTACGAGCAGTACTTC. It is translated as CASSLGRNYEQYF.

The V call is TRBV7-8, the J call TRBJ2-7, with 7 positions matching TRBD1. Germline V gives CDR1 SGHVS, CDR2 FQNEAQ. CDR3 length: 14 amino acids. J was trimmed by 0 bases and V by 5 bases; bases with no gene match: 4. CDR3 sequence reads: CASSGRDSSYEQYF. In DNA, the CDR3 is TGTGCCAGCAGCGGCCGGGACAGCTCCTACGAGCAGTACTTC.

The chain carries TRBV30 and TRBJ2-2, with 13 nucleotides matching TRBD2. The J segment lost 4 bases and the V segment lost 3 bases, leaving 8 bases of the junction unmatched. The CDR3 is 17 residues long. Germline CDR1 GTSNPN, CDR2 SVGIG (reference sequence). The CDR3 region is CAWRGLAGTWGTGELFF. As DNA, the CDR3 is TGTGCCTGGAGGGGACTAGCGGGAACTTGGGGCACCGGGGAGCTGTTTTTT. The full variable domain, in which reference TRBV30 and TRBJ2-2 provide the parts outside the CDR3, is SQTIHQWPATLVQPVGSPLSLECTVEGTSNPNLYWYRQAAGRGLQLLFYSVGIGQISSEVPQNLSASRPQDRQFILSSKKLLLSDSGFYLCAWRGLAGTWGTGELFFGEGSRLTVL.

This chain connects TRBV15 to TRBJ2-3; the match to TRBD2 covers 10 bases. The V and J ends lost 0 bases and 2 bases, in that order; junction bases with no gene match: 2. CDR3 length: 16 residues. Germline CDR1 and CDR2: LNHNV and YYDKDF (reference sequence). The DNA for the CDR3 is TGTGCCACCAGCAGAGACACTAGCGGGGTCACAGATACGCAGTATTTT. It translates to CATSRDTSGVTDTQYF.

V gene TRBV27 combines with J gene TRBJ1-2; possibly TRBD1 for D (6 bases). Trimming shortened V by 8 bases and J by 4 bases, and 14 bases separated the two germline ends. CDR1 MNHEY and CDR2 SMNVEV come from the germline V gene (reference sequence). The CDR3 is 13 amino acids. CDR3 protein: CASGETGTYGYTF. CDR3 bases: TGTGCCAGCGGTGAAACAGGGACCTATGGCTACACCTTC.

The chain is built from TRBV4-3 and TRBJ1-2; perhaps TRBD1 as D (5 bases). The germline V gene encodes CDR1 LGHNA and CDR2 YSLEER. The CDR3 totals 14 residues. V dropped 0 bases and J dropped 3 bases, with 8 bases sitting between them. The DNA for the CDR3 is TGCGCCAGCAGCCAAGATTGGGGGGACTATGGCTACACCTTC. Amino acid sequence: CASSQDWGDYGYTF.

This clone was detected many times. The CDR3, as DNA: TGTGCTACCGACATGTCCTACGAGCAGTACTTC. This translates into CATDMSYEQYF. The chain employs TRBV7-7 and TRBJ2-7, with D unclear. The germline V gene has CDR1 SSHAT and CDR2 FNYEAQ (reference sequence). This CDR3 is built from 11 residues. Drawing the rest from reference TRBV7-7 and TRBJ2-7, the complete variable domain is GAGVSQSPRYKVTKRGQDVTLRCDPISSHATLYWYQQALGQGPEFLTYFNYEAQPDKSGLPSDRFSAERPEGSISTLTIQRTEQRDSAMYRCATDMSYEQYFGPGTRLTVT.

The V call is TRBV5-1, the J call TRBJ2-7, with D perhaps matching TRBD2 (7 bases). Germline CDR1 and CDR2: SGHRS and YFSETQ. V was pared by 7 bases and J by 5 bases, with 13 bases between. CDR3 length equals 12 residues. The CDR3 region is CASHGGLHEQYF. CDR3 bases: TGCGCCAGCCACGGGGGGCTCCACGAGCAGTACTTC.

This clone was counted once. The V call is TRBV29-1, the J call TRBJ1-1; D call uncertain. Trimming took off 3 bases at V and 2 bases at J, with 4 bases between the two ends. The CDR3 extends over 11 amino acids. Germline CDR1 is SQVTM and CDR2 is ANQGSEA. The CDR3 spells CSVDSNTEAFF. In nucleotides, the CDR3 is TGCAGCGTTGACTCTAACACTGAAGCTTTCTTT.

In DNA, the CDR3 is TGTGCCAGCAGCCAAGGACAGGGGAGCTCCTACGAGCAGTACTTC. Encoded protein: CASSQGQGSSYEQYF. The chain couples TRBV14 to TRBJ2-7; 8 bases are a match to TRBD1. J gave up 0 bases and V 1 base, and 2 bases lay outside the gene matches. The CDR3 loop spans 15 amino acids. Germline assignment: CDR1 SGHDN and CDR2 FVKESK.

The V and J genes are TRBV14 and TRBJ2-1; 7 nucleotides align to TRBD2. The CDR3 is 16 residues long. Per the germline V gene, CDR1 is SGHDN and CDR2 is FVKESK. V was pared by 5 bases and J by 2 bases, with 9 bases of the junction left unmatched. This CDR3 reads CASSVRDYHAYNEQFF. The CDR3 DNA sequence: TGTGCCAGCAGCGTACGGGACTATCATGCCTACAATGAGCAGTTCTTC.

The chain recombines TRBV5-8 with TRBJ1-1, with TRBD1 as a possible D gene (5 bases). The CDR3 length is 11 residues. Germline V CDR1 and CDR2: SGHTS, YDEGEE. V lost 6 bases to trimming and J lost 10 bases, with 13 bases between them. CDR3 residues: CASTLGAAAFF. CDR3 bases: TGTGCCAGCACGTTAGGGGCGGCAGCTTTCTTT. Drawing the rest from reference TRBV5-8 and TRBJ1-1, the complete variable domain is EAGVTQSPTHLIKTRGQQATLRCSPISGHTSVYWYQQALGLGLQFLLWYDEGEERNRGNFPPRFSGRQFPNYSSELNVNALELEDSALYLCASTLGAAAFFGQGTRLTVV.

The chain has TRBV5-6 and TRBJ2-2; possible D gene TRBD1, 5 bases. CDR3 size: 14 residues. CDR1 SGHDT and CDR2 YYEEEE come from the germline V gene. The V and J ends lost 5 bases and 0 bases respectively, with 8 bases between them. The CDR3 loop reads CASRGQANTGELFF. Written as DNA, the CDR3 is TGTGCCAGCAGAGGACAAGCGAACACCGGGGAGCTGTTTTTT.